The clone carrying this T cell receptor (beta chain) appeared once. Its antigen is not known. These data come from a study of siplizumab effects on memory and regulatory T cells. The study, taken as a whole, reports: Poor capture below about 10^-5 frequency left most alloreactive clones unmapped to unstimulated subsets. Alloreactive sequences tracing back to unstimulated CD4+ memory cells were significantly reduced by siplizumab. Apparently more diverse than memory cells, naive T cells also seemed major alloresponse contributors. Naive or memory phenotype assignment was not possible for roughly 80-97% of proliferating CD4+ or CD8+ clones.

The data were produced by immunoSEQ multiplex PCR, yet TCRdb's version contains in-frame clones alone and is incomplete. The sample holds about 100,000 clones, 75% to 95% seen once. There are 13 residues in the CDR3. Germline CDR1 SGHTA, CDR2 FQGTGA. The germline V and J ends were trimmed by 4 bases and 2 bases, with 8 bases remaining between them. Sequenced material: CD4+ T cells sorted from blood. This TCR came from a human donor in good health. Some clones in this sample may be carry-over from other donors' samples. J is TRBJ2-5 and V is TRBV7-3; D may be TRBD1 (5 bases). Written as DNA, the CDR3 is TGTGCCAGCAGCTGGGGCAGGCAAGAGACCCAGTACTTC. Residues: CASSWGRQETQYF.